This TCR beta chain came from a study of T cell repertoires in cytomegalovirus infection. To note about this clonotype: This CDR3 is missing its conserved last phenylalanine or tryptophan, likely due to a read error.

TCRdb re-derived calls from the reads in MiXCR, one entry per CDR3 protein. The data show about 330,000 distinct CDR3 sequences, with approximately 9.5% seen just once and 3.5% to 4.5% held by the top ten. Germline V gene sequence: CDR1 DFQATT, CDR2 SNEGSKA (reference sequence). Trimming cost V 0 bases and J 3 bases, with 8 bases left between them. The CDR3 is made up of 13 amino acids. The source of this sequence is a human donor in good health (CMV status not recorded). Some clones in this sample may be carry-over from other donors' samples. The source material was PBMCs. The chain links TRBV20-1 to TRBJ1-2; D is perhaps TRBD1 (6 bases). CDR3 amino acids: CSARERQDYGYTL. CDR3 sequence (DNA): TGCAGTGCTAGAGAGAGACAGGACTATGGCTACACCCTC.